This T cell receptor (beta chain) is drawn from a study of blood T cells in healthy people across ages. The CDR3 length is 14 residues. The V end lost 2 bases, the J end lost 4 bases, and 11 bases lay between the germline ends. Germline CDR1 SGDLS, CDR2 YYNGEE. A second about 7 to 12 cycle PCR used barcoded and J-beta primers. Via MiXCR, TCRdb re-called the 5' RACE reads, giving one row per CDR3 protein. The data contain over 950,000 distinct CDR3 sequences, less than 45% of them singletons. This clonotype appeared a few times. The chain recombines TRBV9 with TRBJ2-3; D unresolved. This clonotype was obtained from a man aged 18 to 30 in good health. Sequencing was carried out using blood. In DNA form, the CDR3 reads TGTGCCAGCAGCGTTAGGAGCCTCGCAGATACGCAGTATTTT. Its translation: CASSVRSLADTQYF.